This is a list of T cell receptor beta chains from one sample in a study of identical twins. TCRdb analysed the 5' RACE reads with MiXCR anew, one entry per CDR3 protein. The data contain about 240,000 distinct CDR3 sequences, about 10% of them singletons. Sequencing was carried out using memory T cells sorted from blood. The receptors here all came from a man aged 50 or older in good health. The CDR3 runs from the conserved cysteine through the conserved F or W. Fields, in order: clone size, J gene, D gene, V gene, CDR3 DNA, CDR3 protein. D genes are given only for firm matches. Size is stated for part of the rows, as once, few or many counts, or as a class when the clone is expanded.

size: many; J: TRBJ2-7; D: TRBD1; V: TRBV20-1; DNA: TGCAGTGCTAGAGATTCCCTGACAGGGGGCATCTACGAGCAGTACTTC; CDR3: CSARDSLTGGIYEQYF
size: few; J: TRBJ1-1; D: .; V: TRBV18; DNA: TGTGCCAGCTCACGGGACACTCTCGCTGAAGCTTTCTTT; CDR3: CASSRDTLAEAFF
size: .; J: TRBJ1-1; D: TRBD1; V: TRBV4-3; DNA: TGCGCCAGCAGCCACGGGACAGGTCAAAAGGGGAACACTGAAGCTTTCTTT; CDR3: CASSHGTGQKGNTEAFF
size: many; J: TRBJ2-3; D: .; V: TRBV12-3/TRBV12-4; DNA: TGTGCCAGCACCGTGAGGGTTCAAGACGGTACGCAGTATTTT; CDR3: CASTVRVQDGTQYF
size: few; J: TRBJ1-6; D: TRBD1; V: TRBV5-1; DNA: TGCGCCAGCAGCTTTGAGGGACAGGGGTTACATTCACCCCTCCACTTT; CDR3: CASSFEGQGLHSPLHF
size: .; J: TRBJ1-1; D: .; V: TRBV6-5; DNA: TGTGCCAGCAGTTCCTCGACAGCGAACACTGAAGCTTTCTTT; CDR3: CASSSSTANTEAFF
size: .; J: TRBJ2-2; D: TRBD2; V: TRBV15; DNA: TGTGCCACCAGCTCAGGGAAGACTAGCGGAACCGGGGAGCTGTTTTTT; CDR3: CATSSGKTSGTGELFF
size: many; J: TRBJ1-5; D: TRBD1; V: TRBV5-1; DNA: TGCGCCAGCAGCGAAGGGACAGGGAATCAGCCCCAGCATTTT; CDR3: CASSEGTGNQPQHF
size: many; J: TRBJ1-5; D: TRBD1; V: TRBV12-3/TRBV12-4; DNA: TGTGCCAGCAGTTGGGGACAGGGTAGGAGCCAGCCCCAGCATTTT; CDR3: CASSWGQGRSQPQHF
size: many; J: TRBJ2-3; D: TRBD2; V: TRBV5-6; DNA: TGTGCCAGCAGCGGCGGACCGGGACTAGCTACAGATACGCAGTATTTT; CDR3: CASSGGPGLATDTQYF
size: .; J: TRBJ2-7; D: .; V: TRBV7-9; DNA: TGTGCCAGCAGCTACCGGGGCAGCCGGTCCTACGAGCAGTACTTC; CDR3: CASSYRGSRSYEQYF
size: few; J: TRBJ2-5; D: .; V: TRBV20-1; DNA: TGCAGTGCTATTATAGGAGAGACCCAGTACTTC; CDR3: CSAIIGETQYF
size: many; J: TRBJ2-2; D: .; V: TRBV29-1; DNA: TGCAGCGTTGCCCGACGTGACACCGGGGAGCTGTTTTTT; CDR3: CSVARRDTGELFF
size: many; J: TRBJ2-5; D: TRBD1; V: TRBV12-3/TRBV12-4; DNA: TGTGCCAGCAGGCCGAAGACAGGGGTGGAGACCCAGTACTTC; CDR3: CASRPKTGVETQYF
size: many; J: TRBJ2-7; D: .; V: TRBV10-3; DNA: TGTGCCATCACCCGAGGGGGGTCCTACGAGCAGTACTTC; CDR3: CAITRGGSYEQYF
size: .; J: TRBJ1-4; D: .; V: TRBV12-3/TRBV12-4; DNA: TGTGCCAGCAGTCCTAGACCCCTTAGAGATGAAAAACTGTTTTTT; CDR3: CASSPRPLRDEKLFF
size: few; J: TRBJ2-3; D: .; V: TRBV18; DNA: TGTGCCAGCTCCCGTACGACGGCAGATACGCAGTATTTT; CDR3: CASSRTTADTQYF
size: many; J: TRBJ2-1; D: TRBD2; V: TRBV4-3; DNA: TGCGCCAGCAGCCATAGAAGACTAGCAGCTGAGCAGTTCTTC; CDR3: CASSHRRLAAEQFF
size: few; J: TRBJ2-7; D: .; V: TRBV6-1; DNA: TGTGCCAGCAGACAAAACACGAACCGGCACGAGCAGTACTTC; CDR3: CASRQNTNRHEQYF
size: many; J: TRBJ2-1; D: TRBD2; V: TRBV6-2/TRBV6-3; DNA: TGTGCCAGCAGTTGGGAAGCGGGGGCCCTATACAATGAGCAGTTCTTC; CDR3: CASSWEAGALYNEQFF
size: few; J: TRBJ2-6; D: .; V: TRBV5-1; DNA: TGCGCCAGCAGCACACCGGGAATCCGATTCTCTGGGGCCAACGTCCTGACTTTC; CDR3: CASSTPGIRFSGANVLTF
size: few; J: TRBJ1-2; D: TRBD1; V: TRBV28; DNA: TGTGCCAGCACCCTCACGGGACAGGGGGTATATGGCTACACCTTC; CDR3: CASTLTGQGVYGYTF
size: .; J: TRBJ2-2; D: TRBD2; V: TRBV27; DNA: TGTGCCAGCAGTTTCGGCGGACTAGCGGGAGGAAGGGCCGGGGAGCTGTTTTTT; CDR3: CASSFGGLAGGRAGELFF
size: few; J: TRBJ2-1; D: TRBD2; V: TRBV6-2/TRBV6-3; DNA: TGTGCCAGCAGTTTCCTAGCGGGCTCCTACAATGAGCAGTTCTTC; CDR3: CASSFLAGSYNEQFF
size: many; J: TRBJ2-7; D: .; V: TRBV12-3/TRBV12-4; DNA: TGTGCCAGCAGTTTTCGGGTGGGGATCTCCGAGCAGTACTTC; CDR3: CASSFRVGISEQYF
size: few; J: TRBJ2-1; D: TRBD2; V: TRBV25-1; DNA: TGTGCCAGCAGTTCCGGAGCGGGAGCTTACCGTGAGCAGTTCTTC; CDR3: CASSSGAGAYREQFF
size: many; J: TRBJ2-3; D: TRBD2; V: TRBV29-1; DNA: TGCAGCGTTGCGGTGAGCGGGGGTTCCACAGATACGCAGTATTTT; CDR3: CSVAVSGGSTDTQYF
size: .; J: TRBJ1-1; D: .; V: TRBV11-2; DNA: TGTGCCAGCAGCTTTCTGACGGCAAACACTGAAGCTTTCTTT; CDR3: CASSFLTANTEAFF